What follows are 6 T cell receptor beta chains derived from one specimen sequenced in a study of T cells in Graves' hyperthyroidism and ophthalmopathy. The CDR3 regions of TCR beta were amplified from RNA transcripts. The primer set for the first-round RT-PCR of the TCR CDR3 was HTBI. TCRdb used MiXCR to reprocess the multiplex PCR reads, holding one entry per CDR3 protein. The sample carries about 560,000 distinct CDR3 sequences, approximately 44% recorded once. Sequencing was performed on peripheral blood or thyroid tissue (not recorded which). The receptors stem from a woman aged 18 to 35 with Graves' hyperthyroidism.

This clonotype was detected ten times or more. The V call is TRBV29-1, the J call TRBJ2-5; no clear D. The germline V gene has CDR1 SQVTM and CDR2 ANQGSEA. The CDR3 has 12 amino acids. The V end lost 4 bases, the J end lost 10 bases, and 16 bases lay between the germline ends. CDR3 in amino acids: CSVVGNKLDQYF. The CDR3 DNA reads TGCAGCGTTGTGGGCAACAAATTGGACCAGTACTTC.

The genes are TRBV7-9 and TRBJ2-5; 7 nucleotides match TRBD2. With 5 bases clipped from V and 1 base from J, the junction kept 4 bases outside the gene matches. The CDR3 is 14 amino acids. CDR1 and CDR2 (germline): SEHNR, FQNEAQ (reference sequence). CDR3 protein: CASSLGTIQETQYF. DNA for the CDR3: TGTGCCAGCAGCCTGGGGACTATCCAAGAGACCCAGTACTTC.

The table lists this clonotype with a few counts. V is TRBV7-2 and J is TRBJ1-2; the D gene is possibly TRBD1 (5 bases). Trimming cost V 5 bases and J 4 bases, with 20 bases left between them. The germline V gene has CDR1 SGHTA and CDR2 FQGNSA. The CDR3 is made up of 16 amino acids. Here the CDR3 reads CASSNRAGGNLYGYTF. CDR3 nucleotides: TGTGCCAGCAGCAACCGGGCCGGGGGGAACCTCTATGGCTACACCTTC.

The CDR3 DNA follows: TGTGCCAGCAGCGTATTACAGGGGAACTATGGCTACACCTTC. Amino acid sequence: CASSVLQGNYGYTF. The rearrangement links TRBV9 to TRBJ1-2; 7 nucleotides match TRBD1. The CDR3 is made up of 14 amino acids. Germline values: CDR1 SGDLS, CDR2 YYNGEE. V trimming: 1 base; J trimming: 2 bases; junction bases outside the gene matches: 2. Combining the CDR3 with reference TRBV9 and TRBJ1-2 gives the whole variable domain DSGVTQTPKHLITATGQRVTLRCSPRSGDLSVYWYQQSLDQGLQFLIQYYNGEERAKGNILERFSAQQFPDLHSELNLSSLELGDSALYFCASSVLQGNYGYTFGSGTRLTVV.

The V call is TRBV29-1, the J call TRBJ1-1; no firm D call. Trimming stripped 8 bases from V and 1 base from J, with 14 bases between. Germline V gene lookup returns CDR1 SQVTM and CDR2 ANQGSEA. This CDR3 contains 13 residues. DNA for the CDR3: TGCAGCTCAAGAGGGAGAGGGAACACTGAAGCTTTCTTT. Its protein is CSSRGRGNTEAFF.

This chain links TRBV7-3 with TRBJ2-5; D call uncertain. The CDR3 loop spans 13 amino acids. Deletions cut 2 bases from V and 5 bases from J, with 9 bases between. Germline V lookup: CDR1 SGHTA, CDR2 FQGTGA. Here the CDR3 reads CASSLGVRETQYF. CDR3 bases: TGTGCCAGCAGCTTAGGGGTGAGGGAGACCCAGTACTTC.